These 19 T cell receptor beta chains were sequenced from one sample in a study of T cells after yellow fever vaccination. TCRdb analysed the 5' RACE reads with MiXCR anew, one entry per CDR3 protein. This table holds roughly 50,000 distinct CDR3 sequences, roughly 7% found once. This sample comprised CD8+ T cells sorted from PBMCs, obtained roughly 15 days after the first yellow fever vaccination. The receptor source for this set is a man younger than 35 who received the YFV17D yellow fever vaccine.

There are many counts of this clonotype. V gene TRBV27 combines with J gene TRBJ2-7, with a weak D call TRBD1 (6 bases). This CDR3 spans 16 amino acids. Germline V gives CDR1 MNHEY, CDR2 SMNVEV (reference sequence). Trimming removed 6 bases from V and 5 bases from J, with 23 bases in between. For the CDR3, the DNA is TGTGCCAGCAGATGGGGGCCCGCGGCACAGGGCAACGAGCAGTACTTC. It is translated as CASRWGPAAQGNEQYF.

This clonotype was detected only a few times. V and J are TRBV4-2 and TRBJ1-2, with TRBD1 matching 12 bases. V was clipped by 2 bases and J by 2 bases; unmatched bases: 6. The V gene's germline CDR1 is LGHNA and CDR2 YNFKEQ. This CDR3 contains 17 residues. The DNA for the CDR3 is TGTGCCAGCAGCCAAATCGGGACAGGGGGCTTCAACTATGGCTACACCTTC. Its protein is CASSQIGTGGFNYGYTF.

This clonotype was seen only a few times. This chain joins TRBV12-3 or TRBV12-4 and TRBJ2-1; D is ambiguous. The CDR3 totals 13 residues. V gave up 1 base and J gave up 6 bases, with 7 bases separating them. CDR3 residues: CASSLGPSNEQFF. CDR3 nucleotide sequence: TGTGCCAGCAGTTTAGGCCCCAGCAATGAGCAGTTCTTC.

This clonotype was recorded many times. The V gene is TRBV19, the J gene TRBJ2-7, with 7 positions matching TRBD1. Germline CDR1 is LNHDA and CDR2 is SQIVND (reference sequence). V gave up 4 bases and J gave up 2 bases; unmatched junction bases: 2. This CDR3 is built from 13 residues. Written as DNA, the CDR3 is TGTGCCAGTAGTACAACAGGGGCCTACGAGCAGTACTTC. Translated, it gives CASSTTGAYEQYF.

This clonotype was picked up many times. V is TRBV13 and J is TRBJ1-1; D gene uncertain. Germline values: CDR1 PRHDT, CDR2 FYEKMQ (reference sequence). V was shortened by 4 bases and J by 10 bases, with 16 bases between the two germline ends. The CDR3 contains 13 residues. The CDR3 region has the DNA TGTGCCAGCAGCTCGACTCATACTCCAGTAGCTTTCTTT. Residues: CASSSTHTPVAFF.

This clonotype has a count of ten or more. This rearrangement joins TRBV10-3 to TRBJ2-1; D might be TRBD1 or TRBD2, each matching 5 bases. V lost 7 bases and J 5 bases, leaving 12 bases between the germline ends. This CDR3 has 13 residues. CDR1 ENHRY and CDR2 SYGVKD come from the germline V gene. The chain's CDR3 is CAIIGTENNEQFF. CDR3 nucleotide sequence: TGTGCCATCATCGGGACGGAAAACAATGAGCAGTTCTTC.

The table lists this clonotype with many counts. This chain joins TRBV6-2 or TRBV6-3 and TRBJ1-1, with TRBD1 matching over 9 bases. Germline CDR1 is MNHEY and CDR2 is SVGEGT. V was pared by 8 bases and J by 5 bases, with 6 bases of the junction left unmatched. The CDR3 covers 13 residues. CDR3 residues: CASGQGPWTEAFF. CDR3 in DNA: TGTGCCAGCGGACAGGGGCCGTGGACTGAAGCTTTCTTT.

This clonotype was seen at least ten times. This chain uses TRBV12-3 or TRBV12-4 with TRBJ2-7; D perhaps matches TRBD1 (5 bases). The V and J ends lost 1 base and 3 bases respectively, with 10 bases between them. CDR3 length: 14 amino acids. The CDR3 DNA reads TGTGCCAGCAGTTTAGTAGGACACCTCTACGAGCAGTACTTC. It specifies CASSLVGHLYEQYF.

This clonotype was counted ten times or more. The J gene is TRBJ2-7, the V gene TRBV4-1, with 9 bases that match TRBD1. This CDR3 comprises 15 residues. Germline CDR1 is MGHRA and CDR2 is YSYEKL. V shed 4 bases, J shed 0 bases, and the junction held 4 bases outside the gene matches. The CDR3: CASSPGQGVSYEQYF. CDR3 sequence (DNA): TGCGCCAGCAGCCCGGGACAGGGAGTCTCCTACGAGCAGTACTTC.

This clonotype has ten or more counts. V is TRBV6-1 and J is TRBJ2-7, with TRBD1 as a possible D gene (5 bases). The CDR3 covers 13 residues. Deletions cut 6 bases from V and 4 bases from J, with 13 bases between. The germline V gene encodes CDR1 MNHNS and CDR2 SASEGT. In nucleotides, the CDR3 is TGTGCCAGCAGGGAGCAGGGTGGGTACGAGCAGTACTTC. Protein: CASREQGGYEQYF.

This clonotype was seen ten or more times. V and J are TRBV3-1 and TRBJ2-7; D is undetermined. From germline, CDR1 is LGHDT and CDR2 YNNKEL (reference sequence). Trimming pared 1 base from V and 6 bases from J, leaving 4 bases between. CDR3 length: 11 amino acids. CDR3 residues: CASSQVSEQYV. CDR3 sequence (DNA): TGTGCCAGCAGCCAAGTGTCCGAGCAGTACGTC.

This clonotype came up once. One base away lies a much larger clone, so this may be a sequencing read error. V and J are TRBV12-3 or TRBV12-4 and TRBJ1-6; no definite D call. The CDR3 covers 12 residues. The CDR3 DNA sequence: TGTGCCACCAGTTTGGGTAATTCACCCCTCCACTTT. Its translation: CATSLGNSPLHF.

This clonotype has at least ten counts. J is TRBJ2-7 and V is TRBV5-4, with 8 bases fitting TRBD2. From germline, CDR1 is SGHNT and CDR2 YYREEE (reference sequence). CDR3 length: 14 amino acids. V was clipped by 3 bases and J by 0 bases; unmatched bases: 2. The chain's CDR3 is CASSSSGGSYEQYF. The CDR3 nucleotides are TGTGCCAGCAGCTCGAGCGGGGGCTCCTACGAGCAGTACTTC.

There are many counts of this clonotype. The chain links TRBV18 to TRBJ1-2; 8 bases align to TRBD1. This CDR3 comprises 17 residues. Unmatched junction bases numbered 6, after V lost 0 bases and J lost 0 bases. Germline CDR1 reads KGHSH; CDR2 reads LQKENI. The chain's CDR3 is CASSPPFQGAANYGYTF. In DNA, the CDR3 is TGTGCCAGCTCACCACCGTTTCAGGGGGCAGCTAACTATGGCTACACCTTC.

Comment on this clonotype: Being one base from a much bigger clone, this may be a read error. V usage is TRBV6-5 and J usage is TRBJ2-7; 8 bases agree with TRBD2. Trimming took 3 bases from V and 2 from J; bases not matched to a gene: 9. CDR3 length: 16 amino acids. Germline V gene lookup returns CDR1 MNHEY and CDR2 SVGAGI. In DNA form, the CDR3 reads TGTGCCAGCAGTTATCATCCCCCGGGGGGGCCCTACGAGCAGTACTTC. It specifies CASSYHPPGGPYEQYF.

In this sample, this clonotype turned up many times. V usage is TRBV18 and J usage is TRBJ2-1; possible D gene TRBD1, 6 bases. The V gene's germline CDR1 is KGHSH and CDR2 LQKENI. The CDR3 covers 15 residues. Deletions cut 3 bases from V and 0 bases from J, with 9 bases between. The DNA for the CDR3 is TGTGCCAGCTCACCGGGACAAAGCTCCTACAATGAGCAGTTCTTC. Its protein is CASSPGQSSYNEQFF. Combining the CDR3 with reference TRBV18 and TRBJ2-1 gives the whole variable domain NAGVMQNPRHLVRRRGQEARLRCSPMKGHSHVYWYRQLPEEGLKFMVYLQKENIIDESGMPKERFSAEFPKEGPSILRIQQVVRGDSAAYFCASSPGQSSYNEQFFGPGTRLTVL.

This clonotype was observed many times. The CDR3 loop reads CASSFESTQLGREAFF. As DNA, the CDR3 is TGTGCCAGCAGCTTTGAGTCCACTCAACTAGGACGGGAAGCTTTCTTT. V gene TRBV11-2 combines with J gene TRBJ1-1; the D is unclear. The V end lost 3 bases, the J end lost 8 bases, and 22 bases lay between the germline ends. The CDR3 has 16 amino acids. The V gene's germline CDR1 is SGHAT and CDR2 FQNNGV.

This clonotype has at least ten counts. The rearrangement joins TRBV6-1 to TRBJ2-1; no clear D. The CDR3 is 13 residues long. The germline V gene encodes CDR1 MNHNS and CDR2 SASEGT. The V end lost 0 bases, the J end lost 4 bases, and 4 bases lay between the germline ends. The CDR3 DNA is TGTGCCAGCAGTGAAGCGCGATACAATGAGCAGTTCTTC. It codes for CASSEARYNEQFF.

This clonotype was seen at least ten times. The V call is TRBV7-8, the J call TRBJ1-6, with D possibly TRBD1 on 5 matching bases. Germline CDR1 reads SGHVS; CDR2 reads FQNEAQ. V was cut by 5 bases and J by 13 bases, with 21 bases left in between. The CDR3 is 15 amino acids. The DNA for the CDR3 is TGTGCCAGCAGCCCGCAAGGGGCTGGGCTTTCTCCCCTCCACTTT. Translation gives CASSPQGAGLSPLHF.